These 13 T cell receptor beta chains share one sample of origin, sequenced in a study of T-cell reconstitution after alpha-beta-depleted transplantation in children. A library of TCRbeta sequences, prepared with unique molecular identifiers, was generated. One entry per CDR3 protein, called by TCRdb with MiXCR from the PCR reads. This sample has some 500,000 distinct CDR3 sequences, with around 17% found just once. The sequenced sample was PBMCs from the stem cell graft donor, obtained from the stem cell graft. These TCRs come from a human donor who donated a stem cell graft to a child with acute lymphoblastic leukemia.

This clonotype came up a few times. The CDR3 loop reads CASSKGTSGLSGGSYNEQFF. In DNA form, the CDR3 reads TGTGCCAGCAGCAAAGGGACTAGTGGTTTGTCGGGGGGCTCCTACAATGAGCAGTTCTTC. The chain carries TRBV7-3 and TRBJ2-1; 8 bases line up with TRBD2. The junction had 18 bases not matched to a gene; V was cut back by 5 bases and J by 0 bases. This CDR3 comprises 20 residues. The germline V gene has CDR1 SGHTA and CDR2 FQGTGA.

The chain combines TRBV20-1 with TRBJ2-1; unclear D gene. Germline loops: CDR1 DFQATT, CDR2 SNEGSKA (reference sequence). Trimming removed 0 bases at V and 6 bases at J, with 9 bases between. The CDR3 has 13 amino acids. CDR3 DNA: TGCAGTGCTAGAGATGCCGGGTCCAATGAGCAGTTCTTC. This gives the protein CSARDAGSNEQFF.

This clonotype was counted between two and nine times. The CDR3 coding sequence is TGTGCCAGCAGCGTAGACCCAGGCGGCCAAGAGACCCAGTACTTC. Translated, it gives CASSVDPGGQETQYF. The chain recombines TRBV9 with TRBJ2-5; the D is unclear. This CDR3 spans 15 amino acids. V was shortened by 0 bases and J by 1 base, with 10 bases between the two germline ends. Germline V gives CDR1 SGDLS, CDR2 YYNGEE.

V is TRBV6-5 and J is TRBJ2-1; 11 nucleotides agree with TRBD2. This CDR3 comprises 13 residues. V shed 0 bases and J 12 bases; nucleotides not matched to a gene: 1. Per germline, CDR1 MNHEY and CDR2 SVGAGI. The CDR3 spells CASSYSGTSGQFF. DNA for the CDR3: TGTGCCAGCAGTTACTCCGGGACTAGCGGGCAGTTCTTC.

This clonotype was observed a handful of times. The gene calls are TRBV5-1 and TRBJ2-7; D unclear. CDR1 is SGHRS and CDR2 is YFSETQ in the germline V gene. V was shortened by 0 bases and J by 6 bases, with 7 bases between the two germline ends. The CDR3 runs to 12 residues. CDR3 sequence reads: CASSLDAGEQYF. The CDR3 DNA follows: TGCGCCAGCAGCTTGGATGCCGGCGAGCAGTACTTC.

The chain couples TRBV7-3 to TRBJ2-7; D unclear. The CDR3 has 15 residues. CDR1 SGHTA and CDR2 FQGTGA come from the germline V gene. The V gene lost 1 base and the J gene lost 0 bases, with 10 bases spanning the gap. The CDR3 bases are TGTGCCAGCAGCTTAAATGGGTACAGCTCCTACGAGCAGTACTTC. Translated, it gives CASSLNGYSSYEQYF.

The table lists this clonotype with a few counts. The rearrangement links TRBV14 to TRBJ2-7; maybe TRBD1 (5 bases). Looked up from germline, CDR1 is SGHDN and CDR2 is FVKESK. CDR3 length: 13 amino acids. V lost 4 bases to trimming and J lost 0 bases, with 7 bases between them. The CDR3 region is CASSPGHSYEQYF. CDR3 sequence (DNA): TGTGCCAGCAGCCCCGGACACTCCTACGAGCAGTACTTC.

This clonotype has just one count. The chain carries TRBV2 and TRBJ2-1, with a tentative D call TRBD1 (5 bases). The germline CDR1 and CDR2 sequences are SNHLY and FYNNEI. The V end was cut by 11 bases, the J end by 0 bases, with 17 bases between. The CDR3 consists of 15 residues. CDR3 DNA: TGTGCCTCCAAGACAGAGCTGGACTCCTACAATGAGCAGTTCTTC. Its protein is CASKTELDSYNEQFF.

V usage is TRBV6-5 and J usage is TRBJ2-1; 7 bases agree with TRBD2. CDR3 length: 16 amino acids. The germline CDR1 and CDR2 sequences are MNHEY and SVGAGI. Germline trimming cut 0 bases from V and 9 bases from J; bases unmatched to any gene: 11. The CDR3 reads CASSYSSKTGGAEQFF. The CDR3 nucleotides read TGTGCCAGCAGTTACTCGAGTAAGACGGGGGGTGCTGAGCAGTTCTTC.

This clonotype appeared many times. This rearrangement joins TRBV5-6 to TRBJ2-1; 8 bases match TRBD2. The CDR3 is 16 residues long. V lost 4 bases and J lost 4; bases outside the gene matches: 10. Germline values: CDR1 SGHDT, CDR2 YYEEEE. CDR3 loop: CASSLPVRGAYNEQFF. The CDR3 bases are TGTGCCAGCAGCCTCCCTGTGCGGGGGGCATACAATGAGCAGTTCTTC.

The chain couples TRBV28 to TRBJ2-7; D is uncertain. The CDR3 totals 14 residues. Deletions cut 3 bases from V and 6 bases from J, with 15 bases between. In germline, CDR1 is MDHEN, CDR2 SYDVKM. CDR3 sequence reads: CASSFGTEDPEQYF. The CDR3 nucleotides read TGTGCCAGCAGTTTTGGCACCGAGGATCCCGAGCAGTACTTC.

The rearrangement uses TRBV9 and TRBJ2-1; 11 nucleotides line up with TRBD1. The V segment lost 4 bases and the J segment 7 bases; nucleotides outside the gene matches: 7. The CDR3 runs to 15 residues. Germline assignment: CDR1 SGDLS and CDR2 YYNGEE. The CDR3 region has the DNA TGTGCCAGCAGCCACGGACAGGGGGCAAATAATGAGCAGTTCTTC. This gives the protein CASSHGQGANNEQFF.

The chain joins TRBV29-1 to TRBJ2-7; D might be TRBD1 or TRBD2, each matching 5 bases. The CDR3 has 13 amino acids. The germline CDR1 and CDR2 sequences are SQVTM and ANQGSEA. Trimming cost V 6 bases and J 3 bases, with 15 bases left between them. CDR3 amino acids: CSVVGTGVYEQYF. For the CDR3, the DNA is TGCAGCGTGGTGGGGACCGGCGTCTACGAGCAGTACTTC.